This T cell receptor beta chain emerged from a study of blood T cell repertoires in COVID-19. Study in general: Whether acute or convalescent, the COVID-19 samples came from the United States, Italy and Spain. In each case, the material was cDNA or gDNA derived from T cells, B-cell-depleted T cells, or PBMCs.

V lost 3 bases, J lost 0 bases, and 14 bases stayed unmatched. From germline, CDR1 is LGHDT and CDR2 YNNKEL (reference sequence). The CDR3 totals 19 residues. Original analysis: The assay estimated nucleated cells by amplifying reference gene primers. Here immunoSEQ multiplex PCR was the method, and the copy in TCRdb shows in-frame clones only, minus some. V and J calls and clone size follow that table, whereas D and trimming were derived from the DNA. The sample carries some 160,000 clones, roughly 80% recorded once. The source of this sequence is a human donor in a cohort sampled during active COVID-19. This sequence joins TRBV3-1 (or the pseudogene TRBV3-2) and TRBJ2-5; TRBD2 aligns across 9 bases. The material sequenced was peripheral blood. CDR3 bases: TGTGCCAGCAGCCAGTCTCTAGCGGGAATCTCCCCGTACCAAGAGACCCAGTACTTC. It specifies CASSQSLAGISPYQETQYF.